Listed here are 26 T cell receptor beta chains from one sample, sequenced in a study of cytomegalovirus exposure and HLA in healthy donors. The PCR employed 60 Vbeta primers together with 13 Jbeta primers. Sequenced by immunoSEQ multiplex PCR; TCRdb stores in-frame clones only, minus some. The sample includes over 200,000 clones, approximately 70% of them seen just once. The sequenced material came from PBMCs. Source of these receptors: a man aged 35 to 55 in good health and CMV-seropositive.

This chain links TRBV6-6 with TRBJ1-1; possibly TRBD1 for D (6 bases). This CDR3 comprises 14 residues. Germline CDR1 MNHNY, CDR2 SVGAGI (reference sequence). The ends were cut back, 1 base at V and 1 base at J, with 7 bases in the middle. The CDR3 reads CASSYLDRNTEAFF. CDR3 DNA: TGTGCCAGCAGTTACTTGGACAGGAACACTGAAGCTTTCTTT.

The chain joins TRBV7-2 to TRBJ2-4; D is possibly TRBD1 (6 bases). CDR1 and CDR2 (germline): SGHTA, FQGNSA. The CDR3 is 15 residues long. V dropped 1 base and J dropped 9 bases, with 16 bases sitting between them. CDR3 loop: CASSLGGSGAAIQYF. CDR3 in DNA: TGTGCCAGCAGCTTAGGCGGCTCAGGGGCAGCCATTCAGTACTTC. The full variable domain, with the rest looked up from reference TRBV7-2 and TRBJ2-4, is GAGVSQSPSNKVTEKGKDVELRCDPISGHTALYWYRQSLGQGLEFLIYFQGNSAPDKSGLPSDRFSAERTGGSVSTLTIQRTQQEDSAVYLCASSLGGSGAAIQYFGAGTRLSVL.

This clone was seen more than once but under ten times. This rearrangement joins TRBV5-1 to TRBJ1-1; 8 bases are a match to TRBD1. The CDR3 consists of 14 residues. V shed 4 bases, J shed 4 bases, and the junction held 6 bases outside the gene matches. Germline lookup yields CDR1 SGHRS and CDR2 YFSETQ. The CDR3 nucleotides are TGCGCCAGCAGCCCAGATACAGGGGGCACTGAAGCTTTCTTT. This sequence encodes CASSPDTGGTEAFF.

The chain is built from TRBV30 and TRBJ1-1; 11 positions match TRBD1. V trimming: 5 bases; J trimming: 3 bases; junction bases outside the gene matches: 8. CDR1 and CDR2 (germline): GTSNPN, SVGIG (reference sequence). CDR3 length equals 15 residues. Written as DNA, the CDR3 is TGTGCCTGGCTCCGGGACAGGGGGAATGACACTGAAGCTTTCTTT. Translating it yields CAWLRDRGNDTEAFF. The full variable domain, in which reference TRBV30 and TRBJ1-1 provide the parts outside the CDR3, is SQTIHQWPATLVQPVGSPLSLECTVEGTSNPNLYWYRQAAGRGLQLLFYSVGIGQISSEVPQNLSASRPQDRQFILSSKKLLLSDSGFYLCAWLRDRGNDTEAFFGQGTRLTVV.

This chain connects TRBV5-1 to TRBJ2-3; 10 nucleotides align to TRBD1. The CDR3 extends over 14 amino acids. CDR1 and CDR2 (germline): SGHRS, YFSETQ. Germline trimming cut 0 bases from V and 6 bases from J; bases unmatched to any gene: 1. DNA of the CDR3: TGCGCCAGCAGCTTGGGACAGGGGGCGGATACGCAGTATTTT. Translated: CASSLGQGADTQYF.

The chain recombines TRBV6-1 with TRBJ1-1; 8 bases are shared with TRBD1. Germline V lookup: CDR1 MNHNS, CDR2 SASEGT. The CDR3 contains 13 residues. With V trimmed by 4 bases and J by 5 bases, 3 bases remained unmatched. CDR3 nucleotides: TGTGCCAGCAGTGGGACAGGGCGGACTGAAGCTTTCTTT. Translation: CASSGTGRTEAFF.

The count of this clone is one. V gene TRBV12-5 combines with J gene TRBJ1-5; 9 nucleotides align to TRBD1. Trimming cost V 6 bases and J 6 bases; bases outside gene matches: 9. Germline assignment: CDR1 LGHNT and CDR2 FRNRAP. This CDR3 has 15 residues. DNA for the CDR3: TGTGCTAGTGGGCCAGGGACAGGGAATGGTCAGCCCCAGCATTTT. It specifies CASGPGTGNGQPQHF.

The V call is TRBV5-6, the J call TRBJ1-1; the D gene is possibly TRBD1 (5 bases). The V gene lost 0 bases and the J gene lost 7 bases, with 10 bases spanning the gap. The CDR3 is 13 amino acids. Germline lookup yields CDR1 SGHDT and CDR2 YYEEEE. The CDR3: CASSLGGDREAFF. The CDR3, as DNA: TGTGCCAGCAGCTTGGGGGGGGATCGTGAAGCTTTCTTT.

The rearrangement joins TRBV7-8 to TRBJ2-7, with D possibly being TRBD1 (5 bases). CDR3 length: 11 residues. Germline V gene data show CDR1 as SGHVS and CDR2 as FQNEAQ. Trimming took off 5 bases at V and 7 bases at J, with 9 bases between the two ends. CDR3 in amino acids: CASSVTVEQYF. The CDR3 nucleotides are TGTGCCAGCAGCGTGACAGTTGAGCAGTACTTC.

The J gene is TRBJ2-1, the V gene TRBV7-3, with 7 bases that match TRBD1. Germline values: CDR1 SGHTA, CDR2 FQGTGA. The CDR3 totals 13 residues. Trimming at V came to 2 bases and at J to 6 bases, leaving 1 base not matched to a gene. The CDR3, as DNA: TGTGCCAGCAGCTTAGACAGGGCCAATGAGCAGTTCTTC. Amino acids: CASSLDRANEQFF.

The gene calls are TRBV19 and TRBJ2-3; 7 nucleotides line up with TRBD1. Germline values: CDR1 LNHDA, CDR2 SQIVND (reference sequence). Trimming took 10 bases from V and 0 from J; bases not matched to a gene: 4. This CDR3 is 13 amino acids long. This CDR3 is CAIGTESTDTQYF. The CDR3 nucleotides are TGTGCCATTGGGACAGAGAGCACAGATACGCAGTATTTT.

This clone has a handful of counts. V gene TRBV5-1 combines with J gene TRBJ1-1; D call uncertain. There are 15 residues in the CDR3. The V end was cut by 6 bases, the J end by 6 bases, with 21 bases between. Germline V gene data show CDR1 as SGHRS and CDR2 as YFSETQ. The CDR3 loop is CASIEGLWGEAEAFF. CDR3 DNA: TGCGCCAGCATCGAGGGTTTATGGGGAGAGGCTGAAGCTTTCTTT.

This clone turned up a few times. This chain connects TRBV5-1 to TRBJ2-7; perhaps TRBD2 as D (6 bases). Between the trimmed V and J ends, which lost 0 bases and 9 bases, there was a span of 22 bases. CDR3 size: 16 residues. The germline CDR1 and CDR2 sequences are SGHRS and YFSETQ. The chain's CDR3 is CASSLGEAPTSVGQYF. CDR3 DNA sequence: TGCGCCAGCAGCTTGGGGGAGGCTCCTACGTCGGTCGGGCAGTACTTC.

In nucleotides, the CDR3 is TGTGCCAGCAGTCCTGCGGCGCGTAATGAAAAACTGTTTTTT. It yields the protein CASSPAARNEKLFF. The rearrangement joins TRBV27 to TRBJ1-4, with unresolved D. The ends were cut back, 5 bases at V and 4 bases at J, with 11 bases in the middle. The germline gives CDR1 MNHEY, CDR2 SMNVEV (reference sequence). The CDR3 is 14 amino acids. Full variable domain (remainder filled in from reference TRBV27 and TRBJ1-4): EAQVTQNPRYLITVTGKKLTVTCSQNMNHEYMSWYRQDPGLGLRQIYYSMNVEVTDKGDVPEGYKVSRKEKRNFPLILESPSPNQTSLYFCASSPAARNEKLFFGSGTQLSVL.

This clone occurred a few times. Here the CDR3 reads CASSFGVAAGELFF. CDR3 nucleotide sequence: TGTGCCAGCAGCTTTGGAGTAGCGGCCGGGGAGCTGTTTTTT. V is TRBV5-4 and J is TRBJ2-2; D is possibly TRBD2 (6 bases). The CDR3 is 14 residues long. CDR1 and CDR2 from the germline V gene are SGHNT and YYREEE (reference sequence). V gave up 2 bases and J gave up 6 bases, with 11 bases separating them. Drawing the rest from reference TRBV5-4 and TRBJ2-2, the complete variable domain is ETGVTQSPTHLIKTRGQQVTLRCSSQSGHNTVSWYQQALGQGPQFIFQYYREEENGRGNFPPRFSGLQFPNYSSELNVNALELDDSALYLCASSFGVAAGELFFGEGSRLTVL.

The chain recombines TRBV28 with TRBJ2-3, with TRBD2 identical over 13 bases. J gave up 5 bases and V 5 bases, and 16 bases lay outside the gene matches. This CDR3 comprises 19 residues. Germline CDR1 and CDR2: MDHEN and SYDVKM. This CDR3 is CASSLTWTSGGSRGDTQYF. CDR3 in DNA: TGTGCCAGCAGTCTCACATGGACTAGCGGGGGCTCTCGTGGAGATACGCAGTATTTT.

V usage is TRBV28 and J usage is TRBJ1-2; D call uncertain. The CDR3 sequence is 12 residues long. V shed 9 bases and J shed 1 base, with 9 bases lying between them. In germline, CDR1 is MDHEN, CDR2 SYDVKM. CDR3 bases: TGTGCCAGTAAACAGCTTAACTATGGCTACACCTTC. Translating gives CASKQLNYGYTF.

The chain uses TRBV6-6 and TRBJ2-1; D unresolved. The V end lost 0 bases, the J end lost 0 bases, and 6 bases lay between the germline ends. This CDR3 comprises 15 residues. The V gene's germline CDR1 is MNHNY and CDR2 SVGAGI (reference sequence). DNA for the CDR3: TGTGCCAGCAGTTACTCAAGAGCCTCCTACAATGAGCAGTTCTTC. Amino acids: CASSYSRASYNEQFF.

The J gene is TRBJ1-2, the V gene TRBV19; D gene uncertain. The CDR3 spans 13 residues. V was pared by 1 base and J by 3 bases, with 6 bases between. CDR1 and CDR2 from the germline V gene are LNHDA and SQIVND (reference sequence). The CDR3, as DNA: TGTGCCAGTAGTATAGGGGCAGACTATGGCTACACCTTC. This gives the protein CASSIGADYGYTF.

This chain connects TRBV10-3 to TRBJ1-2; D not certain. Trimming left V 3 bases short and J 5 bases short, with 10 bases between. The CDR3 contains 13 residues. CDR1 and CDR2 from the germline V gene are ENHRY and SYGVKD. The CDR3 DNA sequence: TGTGCCATCAGTGAACCGGCGGAATATGGCTACACCTTC. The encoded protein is CAISEPAEYGYTF.

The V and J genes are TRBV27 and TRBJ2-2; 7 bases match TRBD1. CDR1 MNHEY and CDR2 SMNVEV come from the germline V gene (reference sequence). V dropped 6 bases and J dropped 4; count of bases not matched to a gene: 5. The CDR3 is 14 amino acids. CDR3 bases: TGTGCCAGCAGGACGGGACAGACCACCGGGGAGCTGTTTTTT. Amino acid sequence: CASRTGQTTGELFF.

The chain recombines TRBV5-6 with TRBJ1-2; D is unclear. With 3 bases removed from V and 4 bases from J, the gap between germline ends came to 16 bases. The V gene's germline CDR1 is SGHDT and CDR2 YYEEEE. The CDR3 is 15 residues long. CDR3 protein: CASSSNHDLLYGYTF. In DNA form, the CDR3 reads TGTGCCAGCAGCTCAAACCACGATTTACTCTATGGCTACACCTTC.

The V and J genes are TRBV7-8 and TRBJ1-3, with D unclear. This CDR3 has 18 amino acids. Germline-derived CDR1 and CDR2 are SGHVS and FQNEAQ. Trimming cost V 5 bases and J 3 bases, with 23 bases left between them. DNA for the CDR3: TGTGCCAGCAGCCAGATTCTTGGCGGCGGCAGAATTGGAAACACCATATATTTT. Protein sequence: CASSQILGGGRIGNTIYF.

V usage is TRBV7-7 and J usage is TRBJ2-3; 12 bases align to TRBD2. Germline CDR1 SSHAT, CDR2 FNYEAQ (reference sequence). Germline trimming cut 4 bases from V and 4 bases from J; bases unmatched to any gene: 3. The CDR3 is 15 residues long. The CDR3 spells CASSSSGGAPDTQYF. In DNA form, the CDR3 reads TGTGCCAGCAGCTCTAGCGGGGGGGCCCCAGATACGCAGTATTTT.

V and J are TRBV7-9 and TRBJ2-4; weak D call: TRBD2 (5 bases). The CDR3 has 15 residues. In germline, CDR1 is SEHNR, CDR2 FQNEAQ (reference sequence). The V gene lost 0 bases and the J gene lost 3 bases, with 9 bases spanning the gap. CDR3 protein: CASSLATTVKNIQYF. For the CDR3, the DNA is TGTGCCAGCAGCTTAGCGACTACGGTCAAAAACATTCAGTACTTC.

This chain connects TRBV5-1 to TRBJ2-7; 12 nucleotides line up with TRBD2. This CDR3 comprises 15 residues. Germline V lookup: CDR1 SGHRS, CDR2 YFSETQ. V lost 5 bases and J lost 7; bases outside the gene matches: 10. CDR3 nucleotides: TGCGCCAGCAGAGGACTAGCGGGGAAAGGGGAAGAGCAGTACTTC. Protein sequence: CASRGLAGKGEEQYF.